One sample yielded the 12 T cell receptor beta chains listed below, sequenced in a study of CD8 T cells in Susac syndrome. Random hexamers served to reverse transcribe about 0.5 to 1 ug RNA. Via MiXCR, TCRdb re-called the immunoSEQ multiplex PCR reads, giving one row per CDR3 protein. The sample has some 170,000 distinct CDR3 sequences, about 94% seen once. The sample consisted of CD4+ T cells from PBMCs. The receptor set was obtained from a human donor in good health.

The chain links TRBV25-1 to TRBJ2-6; no firm D call. V lost 7 bases and J lost 0, with 7 bases in between. Germline V gene data show CDR1 as MGHDK and CDR2 as SYGVNS. The length of the CDR3 is 14 residues. CDR3 DNA sequence: TGTGCCAGCATGTCGTCCTCTGGGGCCAACGTCCTGACTTTC. Translated, it gives CASMSSSGANVLTF.

The sample holds one count of this clonotype. V gene TRBV20-1 combines with J gene TRBJ1-5; D is unresolved. Germline V gene sequence: CDR1 DFQATT, CDR2 SNEGSKA (reference sequence). V lost 3 bases to trimming and J lost 5 bases, with 17 bases between them. The CDR3 runs 15 residues. The CDR3 loop reads CSASFDIPGDQPQHF. The CDR3 coding sequence is TGCAGTGCTAGTTTCGACATTCCTGGGGATCAGCCCCAGCATTTT.

The chain employs TRBV27 and TRBJ2-1; 9 bases fit TRBD1. Germline V CDR1 and CDR2: MNHEY, SMNVEV (reference sequence). The CDR3 has 14 residues. The V and J ends lost 6 bases and 6 bases, in that order; junction bases with no gene match: 6. The CDR3 sequence is CASRLQGALNEQFF. The CDR3 nucleotides read TGTGCCAGCAGACTACAGGGGGCGCTCAATGAGCAGTTCTTC.

This clonotype was recorded a few times. This chain uses TRBV11-2 with TRBJ2-5; 12 bases are a match to TRBD2. This CDR3 is built from 15 residues. From germline, CDR1 is SGHAT and CDR2 FQNNGV. V was pared by 4 bases and J by 4 bases, with 4 bases of the junction left unmatched. In DNA, the CDR3 is TGTGCCAGCAGCTCCAGACTAGCGGGAGTAGAGACCCAGTACTTC. Its protein product is CASSSRLAGVETQYF. Full variable domain (remainder filled in from reference TRBV11-2 and TRBJ2-5): EAGVAQSPRYKIIEKRQSVAFWCNPISGHATLYWYQQILGQGPKLLIQFQNNGVVDDSQLPKDRFSAERLKGVDSTLKIQPAKLEDSAVYLCASSSRLAGVETQYFGPGTRLLVL.

The chain couples TRBV20-1 to TRBJ2-7, with a tentative D call TRBD1 (5 bases). V lost 5 bases to trimming and J lost 12 bases, with 17 bases between them. Germline V gene sequence: CDR1 DFQATT, CDR2 SNEGSKA (reference sequence). CDR3 length: 11 amino acids. As DNA, the CDR3 is TGCAGTGCTCCCCAGGGCGCCAATCCGTACTTC. This encodes CSAPQGANPYF.

This clonotype has just one count. This sequence joins TRBV3-1 and TRBJ1-2; 10 nucleotides align to TRBD1. Trimming took 4 bases from V and 5 from J; bases not matched to a gene: 7. CDR1 and CDR2 (germline): LGHDT, YNNKEL (reference sequence). This CDR3 has 15 residues. The CDR3 DNA follows: TGTGCCAGCAGCCCCCGGGACAGGGGAGGTTATGGCTACACCTTC. Translation: CASSPRDRGGYGYTF.

This clonotype was counted a single time. The V and J genes are TRBV3-1 and TRBJ2-7; TRBD2 might be the D (5 bases). V lost 5 bases and J 6 bases, leaving 8 bases between the germline ends. The CDR3 consists of 11 residues. CDR1 is LGHDT and CDR2 is YNNKEL in the germline V gene (reference sequence). CDR3 sequence: CASSTGGEQYF. The CDR3 DNA is TGTGCCAGCAGCACCGGAGGCGAGCAGTACTTC.

The chain combines TRBV9 with TRBJ2-3; D gene unclear. The CDR3 covers 13 residues. Trimming shortened V by 1 base and J by 3 bases, and 6 bases separated the two germline ends. CDR1 and CDR2 from the germline V gene are SGDLS and YYNGEE. The CDR3 coding sequence is TGTGCCAGCAGCGTATCGAGAACAGATACGCAGTATTTT. This encodes CASSVSRTDTQYF.

The V call is TRBV20-1, the J call TRBJ1-3, with 7 nucleotides matching TRBD1. V was clipped by 2 bases and J by 11 bases; unmatched bases: 6. CDR3 size: 12 residues. Germline assignment: CDR1 DFQATT and CDR2 SNEGSKA (reference sequence). The CDR3 protein is CSARSRQGSIYF. In DNA, the CDR3 is TGCAGTGCTAGATCCAGACAGGGATCCATATATTTT.

The genes are TRBV18 and TRBJ1-2, with D possibly matching TRBD1 (5 bases). The CDR3 is 13 residues long. The V end lost 6 bases, the J end lost 3 bases, and 11 bases lay between the germline ends. The germline V gene encodes CDR1 KGHSH and CDR2 LQKENI. This chain's CDR3 is CASSPGTDYGYTF. The DNA of the CDR3 is TGTGCCAGCTCTCCCGGGACGGACTATGGCTACACCTTC.

The chain has TRBV30 and TRBJ2-2; TRBD2 might be the D (5 bases). Germline CDR1 reads GTSNPN; CDR2 reads SVGIG (reference sequence). The CDR3 is 13 amino acids. V lost 1 base and J lost 7, with 10 bases in between. This CDR3 is CAWSGLEGGELFF. CDR3 sequence (DNA): TGTGCCTGGAGTGGGTTAGAGGGCGGGGAGCTGTTTTTT.

The chain recombines TRBV20-1 with TRBJ2-5; D gene unclear. There are 15 residues in the CDR3. V was clipped by 0 bases and J by 1 base, with 12 bases between them. Germline values: CDR1 DFQATT, CDR2 SNEGSKA (reference sequence). The CDR3 loop is CSARDSGNGQETQYF. CDR3 in DNA: TGCAGTGCTAGAGATTCAGGAAATGGCCAAGAGACCCAGTACTTC.